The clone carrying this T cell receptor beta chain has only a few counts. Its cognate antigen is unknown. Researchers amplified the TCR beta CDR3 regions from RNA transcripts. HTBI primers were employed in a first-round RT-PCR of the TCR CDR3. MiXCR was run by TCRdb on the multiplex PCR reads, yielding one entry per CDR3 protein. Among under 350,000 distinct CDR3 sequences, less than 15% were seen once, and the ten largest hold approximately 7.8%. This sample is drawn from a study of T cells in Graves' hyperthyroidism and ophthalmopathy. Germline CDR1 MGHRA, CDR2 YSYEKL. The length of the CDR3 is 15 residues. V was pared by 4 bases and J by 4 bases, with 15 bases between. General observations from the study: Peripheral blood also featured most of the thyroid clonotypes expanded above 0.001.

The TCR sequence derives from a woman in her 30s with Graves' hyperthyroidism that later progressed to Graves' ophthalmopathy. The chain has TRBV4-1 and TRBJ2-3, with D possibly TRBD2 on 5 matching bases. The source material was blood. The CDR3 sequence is CASSRVALQSDTQYF. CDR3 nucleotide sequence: TGCGCCAGCAGCCGCGTAGCGTTACAATCAGATACGCAGTATTTT.